The rows below give T cell receptor beta chains drawn from one sample of a study of OX40 agonist ivuxolimab in advanced cancers. Here immunoSEQ multiplex PCR was the method, and the copy in TCRdb shows in-frame clones only, minus some. The sample includes 40,000 to 45,000 clones, over 75% seen only once; the top ten take approximately 23%. The sample here was CD4+ or CD8+ T cells sorted from blood, taken in a trial of the OX40 agonist ivuxolimab. These receptors all come from an adult with an advanced solid tumor such as melanoma, head and neck, liver or kidney cancer. Both conserved end residues are part of each CDR3. The D gene is left open where the match is weak. Rows give clone size only sometimes, using once, few, many, or a class for an expanded clone.

J | size | V | D | DNA | CDR3
TRBJ1-5 | - | TRBV5-5 | - | TGTGCCAGCAGCTCCCCTGGGGCACCAGGGCAACAGCCCCAGCATTTT | CASSSPGAPGQQPQHF
TRBJ1-1 | - | TRBV29-1 | TRBD1 | TGCAGCGTTGAAGATAGGGGGCGGGGGACTGAAGCTTTCTTT | CSVEDRGRGTEAFF
TRBJ2-2 | - | TRBV27 | - | TGTGCCAGCATACAGGGTGACGGGGAGCTGTTTTTT | CASIQGDGELFF
TRBJ1-5 | few | TRBV11-2 | - | TGTGCCAGCAGCTTAGACGGAGGAGAAGGTCAGCCCCAGCATTTT | CASSLDGGEGQPQHF
TRBJ1-5 | - | TRBV30 | - | TGTGCCTGGAGTCCCCCGGGACCGCAGAATCAGCCCCAGCATTTT | CAWSPPGPQNQPQHF
TRBJ2-7 | - | TRBV14 | - | TGTGCCAGCAGCCAAGGCCGGCGCCTATCGGTCTACGAGCAGTACTTC | CASSQGRRLSVYEQYF
TRBJ2-3 | - | TRBV4-3 | - | TGCGCCAGCAGCCAAGATCGGGGGAGGGGGGACTATGATACGCAGTATTTT | CASSQDRGRGDYDTQYF
TRBJ2-3 | - | TRBV4-3 | - | TGCGCCAGCAGCCAATACGGGAGCACAGATACGCAGTATTTT | CASSQYGSTDTQYF
TRBJ2-1 | - | TRBV13 | - | TGTGCCAGCAGCCCGGGGGACGGATTCACCTACAATGAGCAGTTCTTC | CASSPGDGFTYNEQFF
TRBJ2-1 | - | TRBV5-1 | TRBD2 | TGCGCCAGCAGCCCCGAGGCTAGCGGCTATGAGCAGTTCTTC | CASSPEASGYEQFF
TRBJ2-3 | - | TRBV7-6 | - | TGTGCCAGCAGCTTGGGGTTTAGAGATACGCAGTATTTT | CASSLGFRDTQYF
TRBJ1-5 | - | TRBV7-9 | - | TGTGCCAGCAGCTTACTGGGAGGACAGCCCCAGCATTTT | CASSLLGGQPQHF
TRBJ1-1 | - | TRBV11-2 | TRBD1 | TGTGCCAGCAGCCCCCGACCGGGACAGCAGAACACTGAAGCTTTCTTT | CASSPRPGQQNTEAFF
TRBJ2-5 | - | TRBV10-3 | TRBD2 | TGTGCCATCAGCGACTTGCGGGGGGGAGAGACCCAGTACTTC | CAISDLRGGETQYF
TRBJ1-5 | - | TRBV28 | - | TGTGCCAGCAGTTTAAGTGCAGGACCGAGCAATCAGCCCCAGCATTTT | CASSLSAGPSNQPQHF
TRBJ2-6 | - | TRBV2 | - | TGTGCCAGCGCGTCTGGGGCCAACGTCCTGACTTTC | CASASGANVLTF
TRBJ1-4 | - | TRBV18 | TRBD1 | TGTGCCAGCTCACCAGCGGCTGGGGACAGTCCTAATGAAAAACTGTTTTTT | CASSPAAGDSPNEKLFF
TRBJ1-2 | few | TRBV30 | - | TGTGCCTGGAGTGTACAGGACAGCGTTGGCTACACCTTC | CAWSVQDSVGYTF
TRBJ2-7 | once | TRBV29-1 | - | TGCAGCGCTGTGAGAGGGAACGAGCAGTACTTC | CSAVRGNEQYF
TRBJ1-6 | once | TRBV6-5 | TRBD1 | TGTGCCAGCAGGGGACAGGGGCTCTATAATTCACCCCTCCACTTT | CASRGQGLYNSPLHF
TRBJ2-1 | - | TRBV4-3 | - | TGCGCCAGCAGCCAAGATTGGGCGGGAACCTACAATGAGCAGTTCTTC | CASSQDWAGTYNEQFF
TRBJ1-2 | - | TRBV5-6 | TRBD1 | TGTGCCAGCAGCCAGGGGGGGATCCTATGGGGCTACACCTTC | CASSQGGILWGYTF
TRBJ1-2 | - | TRBV5-5 | TRBD1 | TGTGCCAGCAGCACTAAACAGGGGGCGGGTGGCTACACCTTC | CASSTKQGAGGYTF
TRBJ1-4 | - | TRBV18 | - | TGTGCCAGCTCACAACAGGAGGGGGGTACGGAAAAACTGTTTTTT | CASSQQEGGTEKLFF
TRBJ1-2 | few | TRBV5-4 | - | TGTGCCAGCAGCTTGGCCGGCTGGGGAGAGGGCTACACCTTC | CASSLAGWGEGYTF
TRBJ2-3 | - | TRBV9 | - | TGTGCCAGCAGCTCCCGTGTGACGGCGGGAGATACGCAGTATTTT | CASSSRVTAGDTQYF
TRBJ2-1 | - | TRBV10-3 | - | TGTGCCATCAGTGGGGCGGGATCCGTAGATGAGCAGTTCTTC | CAISGAGSVDEQFF
TRBJ1-1 | few | TRBV12-5 | - | TGTGCTAGTGGTTTGGTTCTTCGGGGGCGTCTGAACACTGAAGCTTTCTTT | CASGLVLRGRLNTEAFF
TRBJ2-4 | - | TRBV6-5 | - | TGTGCCAGCAGAAACCTCGGGTCTTCAAAAAACATTCAGTACTTC | CASRNLGSSKNIQYF
TRBJ2-7 | - | TRBV27 | - | TGTGCCAGCAGTTTGACGCTCCTCTACGAGCAGTACTTC | CASSLTLLYEQYF
TRBJ1-6 | - | TRBV6-4 | - | TGTGCCAGCAGTGAGGACGGGAGCTCCTATAATTCACCCCTCCACTTT | CASSEDGSSYNSPLHF
TRBJ1-2 | few | TRBV6-1 | - | TGTGCCAGCAGTGAAGACGGATCTGGACGTTGGTATGGCTACACCTTC | CASSEDGSGRWYGYTF
TRBJ2-1 | - | TRBV12-5 | - | TGTGCTAGTGGCTACACCTACAATGAGCAGTTCTTC | CASGYTYNEQFF
TRBJ2-2 | once | TRBV6-5 | TRBD2 | TGTGCCAGCGGCCAGGGAGGGGACGGGGAGCTGTTTTTT | CASGQGGDGELFF
TRBJ2-7 | - | TRBV10-3 | - | TGTGCCATCAGTGCAGAGGGCAGGGGTTACGCCTACGAGCAGTACTTC | CAISAEGRGYAYEQYF
TRBJ1-2 | - | TRBV30 | - | TGTGCCATCGGGAGGACTCTCGGCTACACCTTC | CAIGRTLGYTF
TRBJ1-2 | - | TRBV4-1 | TRBD1 | TGCGCCAGCAGGGCCGACAGGGACTATGGCTACACCTTC | CASRADRDYGYTF